This TCR beta chain originates from a study of control samples from healthy donors and cancer patients. Sequencing was performed with immunoSEQ multiplex PCR; in TCRdb, only in-frame clones are kept and a portion is missing. The profile shows about 120,000 clones, around nine tenths of them singletons. The V gene end was trimmed by 4 bases and the J gene end by 4 bases; junction bases not matched to a gene: 4. Germline assignment: CDR1 KGHSH and CDR2 LQKENI. This CDR3 spans 14 amino acids. This receptor was taken from a man aged 25-45 years in good health. What was sequenced was blood. The V call is TRBV18, the J call TRBJ1-1; 9 bases align to TRBD1. In DNA, the CDR3 is TGTGCCAGCTCACGTTTGGACAGGGGCACTGAAGCTTTCTTT. This translates into CASSRLDRGTEAFF.